The clone carrying this T cell receptor (beta chain) was detected once. This entry belongs to a study of OX40 agonist ivuxolimab in advanced cancers. The repertoire was sequenced with immunoSEQ multiplex PCR; TCRdb's copy has only in-frame clones and lacks some. This table has about 31,000 clones, roughly 90% appearing once. Drawing of blood for sampling happened at baseline, at cycle 4 day 1, and at cycle 7 day 1. The receptor comes from an adult with an advanced solid tumor such as melanoma, head and neck, liver or kidney cancer. Specimen: CD4+ or CD8+ T cells sorted from blood, collected in a trial of the OX40 agonist ivuxolimab.

The CDR3, as DNA: TGTGCCAGCAGCTTCGGGATTTCTTCCAATGAGCAGTTCTTC. Encoded protein: CASSFGISSNEQFF. The V call is TRBV5-6, the J call TRBJ2-1, with D perhaps TRBD2 (5 bases). V lost 2 bases and J lost 6, with 12 bases in between. The CDR3 extends over 14 amino acids. Germline CDR1 SGHDT, CDR2 YYEEEE.